This TCR beta chain was observed in a study of T-cell reconstitution after alpha-beta-depleted transplantation in children (dated by TCRdb to between 2015 and 2016). In the study overall: The study quantitatively tracked T-cell immune reconstitution after TCRalphabeta/CD19-depleted allogeneic hematopoietic cell transplantation in children using TCR repertoire profiling.

Preparation of the library involved PCR. The reads were generated on an Illumina HiSeq 2500. TCR libraries were prepared with molecular barcoding, using unique molecular identifiers to normalize TCRbeta repertoire quantification. TCRdb reran the public reads through fastp at Q25 and MiXCR, keeping productive beta chains. Here each entry gathers all rows of one CDR3 protein and keeps the most common genes and DNA. The sample table records 200,000 to 300,000 distinct CDR3 sequences; more than 10% of these occur just once. Approximately 2.4% of the sample is taken by the ten largest. Comments on this clonotype: Its antigen remains undetermined. Base qualities are not at hand, and no much larger clone is one base apart.

Sequenced material: PBMCs from the stem cell graft donor, taken from the stem cell graft. The receptor was isolated from a human donor who donated a stem cell graft to a child with acute lymphoblastic leukemia.

The base sequence is TGTGCCAGCAGTCAACCCTTTGAAGCTTTCTTT. Translated, this gives CASSQPFEAFF. The chain is assembled from TRBV12-3 or TRBV12-4 and TRBJ1-1, with no confidently assigned D gene. V drops 5 bases and J drops 7 bases, leaving 8 bases in between. Including the terminal cysteine and phenylalanine, the CDR3 comprises 11 residues. The read is trimmed to its CDR3 DNA, 33 bases read in frame from base 1.